These 4 T cell receptor beta chains originate from one sample sequenced in a study of cytotoxic CD8 clonotypes in ibrutinib-treated CLL (dated by TCRdb to the early 2020s). To prepare the library, the immunoSEQ multiplex PCR assay was applied. In its TCRdb copy, this immuneACCESS table keeps in-frame sequences only and misses some clones. Where compared with another copy, unresolved V genes explain less than half of these, and the others have no known cause. A total of about 130,000 clones appear in this sample, 79% of them only once. Of the sample, around 13% falls within the top ten clones. The time point label for this specimen denotes: more than 10 months on ibrutinib. This specimen was PBMCs, taken after 12 months of ibrutinib treatment. These receptors came from a human donor with chronic lymphocytic leukemia.

In this sample, this clone turned up a few times. The chain recombines TRBV6-5 with TRBJ2-7; a possible D gene is TRBD2 (6 bases). The V end was cut by 2 bases, the J end by 4 bases, with 9 bases between. Germline V gene lookup returns CDR1 MNHEY and CDR2 SVGAGI. The CDR3 has 13 amino acids. CDR3: CASSYRRAYEQYF. The CDR3, as DNA: TGTGCCAGCAGTTACAGGAGGGCTTACGAGCAGTACTTC.

This clone was detected only once. This chain links TRBV7-2 with TRBJ2-7, with 7 bases matching TRBD1. Germline CDR1 and CDR2: SGHTA and FQGNSA. The CDR3 is made up of 15 amino acids. V lost 4 bases and J lost 5; bases outside the gene matches: 11. The CDR3 coding sequence is TGTGCCAGCAGCTCCCTCCCAGACAGGGTCAACGAGCAGTACTTC. It yields the protein CASSSLPDRVNEQYF. Using reference TRBV7-2 and TRBJ2-7 for the parts outside the CDR3, the full variable domain is GAGVSQSPSNKVTEKGKDVELRCDPISGHTALYWYRQSLGQGLEFLIYFQGNSAPDKSGLPSDRFSAERTGGSVSTLTIQRTQQEDSAVYLCASSSLPDRVNEQYFGPGTRLTVT.

The count of this clone is one. Written as DNA, the CDR3 is TGTGCCAGCAGTCGCGGCGGGAGGGCCGCAGATACGCAGTATTTT. Translation: CASSRGGRAADTQYF. The rearrangement links TRBV6-5 to TRBJ2-3, with 9 bases aligning to TRBD2. CDR1 is MNHEY, CDR2 SVGAGI, per germline. This CDR3 has 15 residues. The V gene end was trimmed by 5 bases and the J gene end by 4 bases; junction bases not matched to a gene: 7.

The chain is built from TRBV5-1 and TRBJ2-3, with TRBD2 as a possible D gene (5 bases). This CDR3 is 15 amino acids long. CDR1 is SGHRS and CDR2 is YFSETQ in the germline V gene. The germline V and J ends were trimmed by 3 bases and 5 bases, with 16 bases remaining between them. Here the CDR3 DNA reads TGCGCCAGCAGCTGGGAGTTTACAGACGGAGATACGCAGTATTTT. It codes for CASSWEFTDGDTQYF.